Listed here are 30 T cell receptor beta chains from one sample, sequenced in a study of human T cells and chemical hapten exposure. TCRdb ran MiXCR on the RACE reads and lists one entry per CDR3 protein. Counted here are 300,000 to 450,000 distinct CDR3 sequences, 5.5% occurring once; the ten biggest clones make up around 8%. Time point specified: pre-sensitization, week 0. The treatment denotes: therapeutic diphenylcyclopropenone sensitization with weekly scalp DPC. Here the sequenced sample was whole blood, taken in connection with sensitization to the hapten diphenylcyclopropenone (DPC). The source of these receptors is a woman aged 18-35 years with alopecia areata. Some clones in this sample may be carry-over from other donors' samples.

This clonotype was recorded many times. V is TRBV6-5 and J is TRBJ1-1, with unresolved D. The CDR3 length is 15 residues. V was clipped by 0 bases and J by 5 bases, with 13 bases between them. In germline, CDR1 is MNHEY, CDR2 SVGAGI. CDR3 nucleotide sequence: TGTGCCAGCAGTTACTCAAGGGCCTCGAGGACTGAAGCTTTCTTT. Residues: CASSYSRASRTEAFF.

The sample holds many counts of this clonotype. This chain links TRBV9 with TRBJ2-2, with no clear D. Germline CDR1 is SGDLS and CDR2 is YYNGEE. V was pared by 8 bases and J by 6 bases, with 14 bases between. This CDR3 comprises 13 residues. The CDR3 coding sequence is TGTGCCAGTAGTGGTAGTTTTTCCGGGGAGCTGTTTTTT. It specifies CASSGSFSGELFF.

This clonotype was seen ten or more times. This chain uses TRBV5-1 with TRBJ2-3; D unresolved. V lost 0 bases to trimming and J lost 4 bases, with 6 bases between them. This CDR3 spans 13 amino acids. Germline V CDR1 and CDR2: SGHRS, YFSETQ. Here the CDR3 reads CASSLDPPDTQYF. The CDR3 DNA reads TGCGCCAGCAGCTTGGATCCTCCAGATACGCAGTATTTT.

Many counts were recorded for this clonotype. The chain couples TRBV7-6 to TRBJ2-3, with D unclear. Per germline, CDR1 SGHVS and CDR2 FNYEAQ. V was clipped by 1 base and J by 0 bases, with 11 bases between them. The CDR3 has 16 residues. CDR3 in DNA: TGTGCCAGCAGCTTAGTAATAGACTCTAGCACAGATACGCAGTATTTT. This sequence encodes CASSLVIDSSTDTQYF.

This clonotype was observed many times. This chain uses TRBV6-5 with TRBJ1-5; D is unresolved. The germline V and J ends were trimmed by 6 bases and 4 bases, with 22 bases remaining between them. CDR1 MNHEY and CDR2 SVGAGI come from the germline V gene. The CDR3 has 17 amino acids. As DNA, the CDR3 is TGTGCCAGCAGCTCATCACGGGCAGGCTTTGGAAATCAGCCCCAGCATTTT. Protein: CASSSSRAGFGNQPQHF.

The chain combines TRBV5-1 with TRBJ2-7, with a weak D call TRBD2 (7 bases). CDR1 and CDR2 (germline): SGHRS, YFSETQ. V was cut by 5 bases and J by 2 bases, with 17 bases left in between. The CDR3 loop spans 15 amino acids. CDR3 sequence: CASRLFGGGTYEQYF. CDR3 nucleotides: TGCGCCAGCAGGCTTTTCGGCGGGGGCACCTACGAGCAGTACTTC.

This clonotype was recorded at least ten times. The rearrangement joins TRBV7-2 to TRBJ1-1; D not certain. The length of the CDR3 is 15 residues. Germline V gives CDR1 SGHTA, CDR2 FQGNSA. V lost 3 bases and J 0 bases, leaving 11 bases between the germline ends. The CDR3 DNA follows: TGTGCCAGCAGCTTGGTGCAGAGCCTGAACACTGAAGCTTTCTTT. Its protein product is CASSLVQSLNTEAFF.

This clonotype was picked up many times. For the CDR3, the DNA is TGTGCCAGCAGTTTATCGGTCGGCAATCAGCCCCAGCATTTT. It codes for CASSLSVGNQPQHF. This chain uses TRBV6-2 or TRBV6-3 with TRBJ1-5; the D is unclear. This CDR3 comprises 14 residues. Germline CDR1 is MNHEY and CDR2 is SVGEGT. Trimming left V 4 bases short and J 2 bases short, with 9 bases between.

The chain combines TRBV5-4 with TRBJ2-2; D is perhaps TRBD1 (6 bases). Germline V gene lookup returns CDR1 SGHNT and CDR2 YYREEE (reference sequence). V lost 6 bases, J lost 1 base, and 10 bases lay in between. The CDR3 runs to 14 residues. The CDR3 loop is CASTTGRNTGELFF. The CDR3 region has the DNA TGTGCCAGCACTACAGGGAGGAACACCGGGGAGCTGTTTTTT.

This clonotype appeared many times. The chain couples TRBV5-4 to TRBJ2-3; 7 bases map to TRBD2. Unmatched junction bases numbered 8, after V lost 4 bases and J lost 0 bases. There are 16 residues in the CDR3. Germline values: CDR1 SGHNT, CDR2 YYREEE (reference sequence). The CDR3 region has the DNA TGTGCCAGCAGCCCTAAAACTAGCGCTAGCACAGATACGCAGTATTTT. Amino acids: CASSPKTSASTDTQYF.

The chain joins TRBV7-6 to TRBJ1-4; no definite D call. The CDR3 consists of 13 residues. Deletions cut 5 bases from V and 5 bases from J, with 9 bases between. The germline V gene has CDR1 SGHVS and CDR2 FNYEAQ. Here the CDR3 reads CASSRYQNEKLFF. As DNA, the CDR3 is TGTGCCAGCAGCCGGTATCAGAATGAAAAACTGTTTTTT. Supplemented by reference TRBV7-6 and TRBJ1-4, the full variable domain reads GAGVSQSPRYKVTKRGQDVALRCDPISGHVSLYWYRQALGQGPEFLTYFNYEAQQDKSGLPNDRFSAERPEGSISTLTIQRTEQRDSAMYRCASSRYQNEKLFFGSGTQLSVL.

The CDR3 reads CASSYLYRDRGDDEQFF. For the CDR3, the DNA is TGTGCCAGCAGTTACTTATATCGGGACAGGGGTGACGATGAGCAGTTCTTC. This chain connects TRBV6-5 to TRBJ2-1; TRBD1 agrees at 10 bases. Per the germline V gene, CDR1 is MNHEY and CDR2 is SVGAGI. This CDR3 has 17 amino acids. Unmatched junction bases numbered 11, after V lost 1 base and J lost 8 bases.

The chain recombines TRBV29-1 with TRBJ2-3, with 11 bases that match TRBD2. In germline, CDR1 is SQVTM, CDR2 ANQGSEA. After removal of 0 bases from V and 6 bases from J, the junction contained 11 bases not matched to a gene. The CDR3 is 17 amino acids. DNA for the CDR3: TGCAGCGTTGAAGATTCACCTAGCGGGGGGATCGCCGATACGCAGTATTTT. This gives the protein CSVEDSPSGGIADTQYF.

This clonotype occurred many times. This chain joins TRBV6-2 or TRBV6-3 and TRBJ1-1; weak D call: TRBD1 (5 bases). The CDR3 runs 14 residues. Germline V CDR1 and CDR2: MNHEY, SVGEGT. Deletions cut 8 bases from V and 5 bases from J, with 18 bases between. DNA for the CDR3: TGTGCCAGCCTGGGAGGGGTATGGGGAACTGAAGCTTTCTTT. Encoded protein: CASLGGVWGTEAFF.

This clonotype occurred many times. V usage is TRBV29-1 and J usage is TRBJ1-3, with 7 bases fitting TRBD1. In germline, CDR1 is SQVTM, CDR2 ANQGSEA. Trimming took 5 bases from V and 0 from J; bases not matched to a gene: 4. There are 14 residues in the CDR3. CDR3 residues: CSVTGDGSGNTIYF. Written as DNA, the CDR3 is TGCAGCGTTACAGGGGACGGCTCTGGAAACACCATATATTTT.

This clonotype was seen ten or more times. The chain recombines TRBV6-2 or TRBV6-3 with TRBJ2-3; 8 bases are shared with TRBD2. The CDR3 runs 14 residues. With V trimmed by 6 bases and J by 6 bases, 8 bases remained unmatched. Germline values: CDR1 MNHEY, CDR2 SVGEGT. In nucleotides, the CDR3 is TGTGCCAGCAGACAAGCGGGGGCAACGGATACGCAGTATTTT. Its protein product is CASRQAGATDTQYF.

The chain uses TRBV6-6 and TRBJ1-5, with D unclear. Germline lookup yields CDR1 MNHNY and CDR2 SVGAGI (reference sequence). This CDR3 has 15 residues. V was trimmed by 1 base and J by 0 bases, leaving 7 bases between them. CDR3 amino acids: CASSYWQDSNQPQHF. CDR3 nucleotide sequence: TGTGCCAGCAGTTACTGGCAGGATAGCAATCAGCCCCAGCATTTT.

The table lists this clonotype with many counts. The chain carries TRBV27 and TRBJ1-5; D unresolved. The CDR3 has 15 amino acids. Germline CDR1 MNHEY, CDR2 SMNVEV (reference sequence). The germline V and J ends were trimmed by 2 bases and 0 bases, with 8 bases remaining between them. The CDR3 loop reads CASSLMVSSNQPQHF. The CDR3 coding sequence is TGTGCCAGCAGTTTAATGGTTTCTAGCAATCAGCCCCAGCATTTT.

This clonotype occurred a few times. The V gene is TRBV14, the J gene TRBJ2-3; TRBD2 matches 7 bases. The CDR3 runs to 17 residues. The germline gives CDR1 SGHDN, CDR2 FVKESK. Trimming cost V 4 bases and J 0 bases; bases outside gene matches: 10. This CDR3 is CASSPQVGGGSTDTQYF. In DNA form, the CDR3 reads TGTGCCAGCAGCCCTCAGGTTGGCGGGGGAAGCACAGATACGCAGTATTTT.

This clonotype has a count of ten or more. The V gene is TRBV27, the J gene TRBJ2-5; TRBD2 aligns across 7 bases. The V gene end was trimmed by 0 bases and the J gene end by 0 bases; junction bases not matched to a gene: 1. This CDR3 comprises 15 residues. Germline V gene lookup returns CDR1 MNHEY and CDR2 SMNVEV (reference sequence). CDR3 residues: CASSLSSGYQETQYF. The CDR3, as DNA: TGTGCCAGCAGTTTATCTAGCGGGTACCAAGAGACCCAGTACTTC.

This clonotype was observed many times. The chain carries TRBV6-2 or TRBV6-3 and TRBJ1-1; D perhaps matches TRBD1 (6 bases). The germline V gene has CDR1 MNHEY and CDR2 SVGEGT. The ends were cut back, 5 bases at V and 1 base at J, with 14 bases in the middle. This CDR3 is 15 amino acids long. The CDR3 DNA is TGTGCCAGCAGTCCAGGACAGCAACGGAACACTGAAGCTTTCTTT. Translating it yields CASSPGQQRNTEAFF.

This clonotype came up a few times. The V and J genes are TRBV12-3 or TRBV12-4 and TRBJ2-6; D is ambiguous. This CDR3 region has 16 residues. V gave up 4 bases and J gave up 4 bases, with 14 bases separating them. CDR3 nucleotide sequence: TGTGCCAGCAGTTATGGGATGGGGTACGGGGCCAACGTCCTGACTTTC. Translation: CASSYGMGYGANVLTF.

This clonotype was found a few times. The chain employs TRBV3-1 and TRBJ1-1; D gene ambiguous. V was cut by 0 bases and J by 11 bases, with 16 bases left in between. Germline loops: CDR1 LGHDT, CDR2 YNNKEL (reference sequence). The length of the CDR3 is 14 residues. This CDR3 reads CASSQEGRVKLAFF. CDR3 coding DNA: TGTGCCAGCAGCCAAGAAGGGAGGGTAAAGTTGGCTTTCTTT.

This clonotype was recorded a few times. The chain links TRBV7-3 to TRBJ2-1; D is perhaps TRBD2 (6 bases). The germline CDR1 and CDR2 sequences are SGHTA and FQGTGA. Trimming shortened V by 2 bases and J by 9 bases, and 17 bases separated the two germline ends. CDR3 length: 15 residues. The CDR3 DNA sequence: TGTGCCAGCAGCTTAGGAGGGGAGTTTGTGGGTGAGCAGTTCTTC. Translated: CASSLGGEFVGEQFF.

This clonotype was picked up many times. This chain uses TRBV9 with TRBJ2-7; D possibly corresponds to TRBD2 (6 bases). Trimming stripped 3 bases from V and 3 bases from J, with 16 bases between. CDR3 length: 15 residues. Germline lookup yields CDR1 SGDLS and CDR2 YYNGEE. In DNA form, the CDR3 reads TGTGCCAGCAGCGCGGGACTCGCCGATATCTACGAGCAGTACTTC. Its translation: CASSAGLADIYEQYF.

The chain combines TRBV7-2 with TRBJ2-7, with TRBD2 identical over 14 bases. The CDR3 has 14 amino acids. Germline lookup yields CDR1 SGHTA and CDR2 FQGNSA. J was trimmed by 5 bases and V by 6 bases; bases with no gene match: 3. The CDR3 nucleotides read TGTGCCAGCAGTAAGGGACTAGCGGGGGACGAGCAGTACTTC. It specifies CASSKGLAGDEQYF. The full variable domain, rest sourced from reference TRBV7-2 and TRBJ2-7, is GAGVSQSPSNKVTEKGKDVELRCDPISGHTALYWYRQSLGQGLEFLIYFQGNSAPDKSGLPSDRFSAERTGGSVSTLTIQRTQQEDSAVYLCASSKGLAGDEQYFGPGTRLTVT.

The table lists this clonotype with many counts. The chain carries TRBV7-9 and TRBJ1-1; 7 nucleotides line up with TRBD1. Germline V gene lookup returns CDR1 SEHNR and CDR2 FQNEAQ (reference sequence). The junction had 7 bases not matched to a gene; V was cut back by 6 bases and J by 6 bases. The CDR3 covers 13 residues. CDR3 in amino acids: CASRRDSLSEAFF. DNA for the CDR3: TGTGCCAGCAGGCGGGACAGTCTATCTGAAGCTTTCTTT. Full variable domain (missing parts from reference TRBV7-9 and TRBJ1-1): DTGVSQNPRHKITKRGQNVTFRCDPISEHNRLYWYRQTLGQGPEFLTYFQNEAQLEKSRLLSDRFSAERPKGSFSTLEIQRTEQGDSAMYLCASRRDSLSEAFFGQGTRLTVV.

This clonotype was seen only a few times. The chain carries TRBV24-1 and TRBJ2-7; D remains unclear. With 4 bases removed from V and 2 bases from J, the gap between germline ends came to 5 bases. The germline V gene encodes CDR1 KGHDR and CDR2 SFDVKD. There are 12 residues in the CDR3. The CDR3 region has the DNA TGTGCCACCAGTGACTACACCTACGAGCAGTACTTC. This translates into CATSDYTYEQYF.

This rearrangement joins TRBV6-5 to TRBJ1-2, with D tentatively TRBD1 (6 bases). CDR1 and CDR2 (germline): MNHEY, SVGAGI. The CDR3 is 14 residues long. Trimming removed 7 bases at V and 2 bases at J, with 14 bases between. CDR3 amino acids: CASNQGDRNYGYTF. In DNA, the CDR3 is TGTGCCAGCAACCAGGGCGACAGGAACTATGGCTACACCTTC.

The table lists this clonotype with a few counts. The V call is TRBV5-1, the J call TRBJ2-3; 7 nucleotides agree with TRBD1. Germline loops: CDR1 SGHRS, CDR2 YFSETQ. V was pared by 3 bases and J by 2 bases, with 9 bases of the junction left unmatched. CDR3 size: 16 residues. CDR3 amino acids: CASSWTQGTLTDTQYF. CDR3 sequence (DNA): TGCGCCAGCAGCTGGACACAGGGGACCCTCACAGATACGCAGTATTTT.